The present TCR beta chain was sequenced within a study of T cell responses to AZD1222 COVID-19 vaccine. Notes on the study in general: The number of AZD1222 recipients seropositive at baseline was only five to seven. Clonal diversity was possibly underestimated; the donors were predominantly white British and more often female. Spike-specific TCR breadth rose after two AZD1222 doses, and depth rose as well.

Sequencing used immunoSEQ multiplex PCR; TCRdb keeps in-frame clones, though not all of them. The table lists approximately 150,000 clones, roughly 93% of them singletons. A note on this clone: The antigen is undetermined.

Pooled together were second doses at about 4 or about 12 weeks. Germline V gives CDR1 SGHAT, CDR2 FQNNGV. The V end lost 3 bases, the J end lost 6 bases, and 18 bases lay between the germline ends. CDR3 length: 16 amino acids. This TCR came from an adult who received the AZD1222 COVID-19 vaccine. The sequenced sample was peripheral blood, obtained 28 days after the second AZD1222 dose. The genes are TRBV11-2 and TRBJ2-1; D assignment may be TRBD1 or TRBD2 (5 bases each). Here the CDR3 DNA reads TGTGCCAGCAGCTTCGGGGCGGGTCAACCCGCCAATGAGCAGTTCTTC. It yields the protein CASSFGAGQPANEQFF.